The entry below describes one TCR beta chain. This CDR3 spans 14 amino acids. Germline CDR1 is LNHDA and CDR2 is SQIVND (reference sequence). The V gene lost 5 bases and the J gene lost 1 base, with 11 bases spanning the gap. The data were taken from a study of blood T cell repertoires in COVID-19. Overall study: The United States, Italy and Spain supplied acute and convalescent COVID-19 samples. T cells, B-cell-depleted T cells, or PBMCs supplied cDNA or gDNA.

Methods used by the authors: Amplification of reference gene primers provided the estimated nucleated cell counts. Only in-frame clones appear in the TCRdb table, and some are missing; sequencing was by immunoSEQ multiplex PCR. The V and J calls and the clone size are those of that table, but D and trimming were determined from the DNA. Among about 98,000 clones listed, less than 85% were seen once. This chain links TRBV19 with TRBJ1-1; D uncertain. The sequence derives from a man between 65 and 85 years old with active or convalescent COVID-19. Sequenced sample: peripheral blood. CDR3 in DNA: TGTGCCAGTAGTTTACAGTCCCCGAACACTGAAGCTTTCTTT. Residues: CASSLQSPNTEAFF.